Described below is a single T cell receptor beta chain sequence and its context. Libraries for TCRalpha and TCRbeta carried sample barcodes and unique molecular identifiers via 5'RACE. TCRdb fed the 5' RACE reads into MiXCR, producing one record per CDR3 protein. This table has about 310,000 distinct CDR3 sequences, around 15% appearing once. The data are from a study of T-cell memory formation after mild COVID-19. Across the study: For the most part, TCR clusters were specific to one donor.

After removal of 5 bases from V and 0 bases from J, the junction contained 5 bases not matched to a gene. Germline V CDR1 and CDR2: SEHNR, FQNEAQ (reference sequence). The CDR3 has 15 residues. The source is a man aged 18 to 35 who had mild COVID-19 (a few samples of this study predate the infection). Cell type and time point are not known. The rearrangement links TRBV7-9 to TRBJ1-2, with 8 bases fitting TRBD1. The specimen was PBMCs or a T cell subset sorted from them (not recorded which). In DNA form, the CDR3 reads TGTGCCAGCAGCGGACAGGGCATCCCTAACTATGGCTACACCTTC. Amino acid sequence: CASSGQGIPNYGYTF.